These T cell receptor beta chains were read from a single sample in a study of T-cell reconstitution after alpha-beta-depleted transplantation in children. Each CDR3 protein gets one entry after TCRdb re-called the PCR reads with MiXCR. This table holds hundreds of thousands of distinct CDR3 sequences, around a tenth found once. The sequences come from peripheral blood, collected 180 days after TCRalphabeta/CD19-depleted stem cell transplant. The source of these receptors is a male patient between 2 and 15 years old who had a stem cell transplant for chronic granulomatous disease, so the T cells may come from the graft donor. CDR3s include the opening cysteine and the closing phenylalanine or tryptophan. The order of the fields is CDR3 length, J gene, V gene, CDR3 protein.

17 TRBJ2-6 TRBV7-9 CASSLPGPAAGANVLTF
15 TRBJ2-5 TRBV12-3/TRBV12-4 CASSQFHAGEKTQYF
14 TRBJ2-7 TRBV18 CASSLPGGPYEQYF
14 TRBJ2-7 TRBV20-1 CSANRDRVRYEQYF
14 TRBJ2-3 TRBV18 CASSPTGKTDTQYF
16 TRBJ2-5 TRBV18 CASSKQRDRRQETQYF
13 TRBJ2-1 TRBV19 CASSISRGNEQFF
17 TRBJ1-2 TRBV20-1 CSARDSFGLGPHDGYTF
22 TRBJ2-5 TRBV13 CASSYAPPGLTPPSRIQETQYF
16 TRBJ2-1 TRBV27 CASSEQGWGSYNEQFF
16 TRBJ1-5 TRBV12-3/TRBV12-4 CASSEAGVRDNQPQHF
14 TRBJ1-3 TRBV5-1 CASSLGPAGNTIYF
14 TRBJ2-1 TRBV18 CASSPLYGDNEQFF
15 TRBJ2-3 TRBV2 CASTLDRVGTDTRYF
16 TRBJ1-2 TRBV5-1 CASSGLALGLDYGYTF
18 TRBJ2-6 TRBV19 CASKGDGTGLSGANVLTF
17 TRBJ2-2 TRBV5-1 CASSLALDPGDTGELFF
15 TRBJ2-1 TRBV28 CASSPPAPTYNEQFF
15 TRBJ2-1 TRBV18 CASSPPWRGYNEQFF
15 TRBJ1-5 TRBV12-3/TRBV12-4 CASRIDRVSNQPQHF
15 TRBJ2-1 TRBV9 CASSPPTGQNNEQFF
12 TRBJ1-2 TRBV27 CASSHGGLGYTF
12 TRBJ2-7 TRBV6-6 CASRQAGGEQYF
19 TRBJ1-6 TRBV18 CASSPLPGQGRSYNSPLHF
20 TRBJ2-3 TRBV3-1 CASSGVRLAGGPRATDTQYF
12 TRBJ2-5 TRBV20-1 CSARWPGGTQYF
17 TRBJ1-3 TRBV15 CATSRDQPAFSGNTIYF
16 TRBJ2-5 TRBV12-3/TRBV12-4 CASSGWTGKATKTQYF
14 TRBJ1-4 TRBV6-2/TRBV6-3 CASSSTGEVEKLFF
14 TRBJ1-6 TRBV5-1 CASSFGQDNSPLHF
17 TRBJ1-2 TRBV7-9 CASSLGRTSKSNYGYTF
15 TRBJ1-6 TRBV20-1 CSARQYQTYNSPLHF
16 TRBJ2-4 TRBV3-1 CASSQDPSGPENIQYF
14 TRBJ2-7 TRBV15 CATGIDRGSYEQYF
13 TRBJ2-2 TRBV27 CASSPMSSGELFF
15 TRBJ2-1 TRBV29-1 CSVDPGLGTNNEQFF
15 TRBJ1-5 TRBV7-2 CASSSGQGGFQPQHF
18 TRBJ2-5 TRBV3-1 CATSPGLAGGGEEETQYF
15 TRBJ2-2 TRBV5-1 CASSSRGGATGELFF
15 TRBJ2-7 TRBV11-1 CASSLVWDRTQEQYF
11 TRBJ2-7 TRBV20-1 CSAGVGYEQYF
14 TRBJ1-5 TRBV5-6 CASSLGQGRQPQHF
18 TRBJ2-5 TRBV3-1 CASSPIGIAGVKGETQYF
14 TRBJ2-7 TRBV20-1 CSAMAGGASYEQYF
17 TRBJ2-2 TRBV24-1 CATSDWSGTRSTGELFF
14 TRBJ2-2 TRBV5-1 CASSLDRAAGELIF
19 TRBJ2-2 TRBV5-1 CASSLKGLAGAPNTGELFF
16 TRBJ2-3 TRBV11-2 CASSITGVLSTDTQYF
15 TRBJ2-3 TRBV12-3/TRBV12-4 CASSKTGGATDTQYF
14 TRBJ1-5 TRBV19 CASSLADSNQPQHF
15 TRBJ2-5 TRBV20-1 CSARGVSGYQETQYF
20 TRBJ2-2 TRBV12-3/TRBV12-4 CASTGQGGTDSTKNTGELFF
15 TRBJ1-5 TRBV6-5 CASSSHGTANQPQHF
9 TRBJ1-1 TRBV21-1 CARAAEAFF
14 TRBJ1-5 TRBV6-1 CASRDAGGDQPQHF
15 TRBJ2-1 TRBV7-3 CASSRGGGSGDEQFF
14 TRBJ2-7 TRBV10-3 CAISVGGSSYEQYF
15 TRBJ1-5 TRBV28 CASRGDRESNQPQHF
15 TRBJ2-1 TRBV5-4 CASSSVAGGPLEQFF